The clone carrying this T cell receptor beta chain was counted at least ten times. As yet, its antigen is unknown. With molecular barcodes, quantitative 5'-RACE was used to make the TCR beta libraries. In TCRdb, the 5' RACE reads were re-called with MiXCR into one record per CDR3 protein. The repertoire has under 250,000 distinct CDR3 sequences, 6% to 8% of them found once; the top ten carry 12% to 15%. These data belong to a study of CD8 T cells in ankylosing spondylitis. Overall study findings and caveats: Blood of patients with ankylosing spondylitis appeared to be characterized by a TCR beta motif of several highly homologous variants. Matched ankylosing spondylitis synovial fluid reportedly contained a significantly enriched population of disease-linked clones. Disease-linked clones bore a CD8+ phenotype, appearing relatively rarely in peripheral blood.

Germline values: CDR1 MNHNS, CDR2 SASEGT. This CDR3 is built from 15 residues. Trimming cost V 6 bases and J 0 bases, with 13 bases left between them. Source material: blood, either unsorted or a sorted T cell fraction (not recorded which). This sequence was found in a male donor with ankylosing spondylitis. The rearrangement joins TRBV6-1 to TRBJ2-3, with TRBD2 as a possible D gene (6 bases). CDR3 coding DNA: TGTGCCAGCAGCGGTCCCCGGGAGAGCACAGATACGCAGTATTTT. The encoded protein is CASSGPRESTDTQYF.